Below are 12 T cell receptor beta chains sequenced from a single sample in a study of blood T cell repertoires in COVID-19. The data were produced by immunoSEQ multiplex PCR, yet TCRdb's version contains in-frame clones alone and is incomplete. This table holds 250,000 to 350,000 clones, 90% found once. Specimen: PBMCs or T cells enriched from blood (not recorded which). Receptors were obtained from a woman aged 18-29 years with acute COVID-19.

V gene TRBV7-9 combines with J gene TRBJ2-3; D is undetermined. V was clipped by 2 bases and J by 1 base, with 10 bases between them. The CDR3 is 15 residues long. The V gene's germline CDR1 is SEHNR and CDR2 FQNEAQ (reference sequence). The CDR3 DNA sequence: TGTGCCAGCAGCTTAACCAGGCTGGGCACAGATACGCAGTATTTT. As protein: CASSLTRLGTDTQYF.

The rearrangement links TRBV27 to TRBJ2-3; TRBD2 is a possible D gene (6 bases). The V end lost 4 bases, the J end lost 2 bases, and 16 bases lay between the germline ends. The CDR3 is 16 residues long. The germline CDR1 and CDR2 sequences are MNHEY and SMNVEV (reference sequence). The CDR3 spells CASSSGLPIYTDTQYF. CDR3 DNA: TGTGCCAGCAGTTCGGGACTCCCTATCTACACAGATACGCAGTATTTT.

The V gene is TRBV13, the J gene TRBJ1-2; D is undetermined. V lost 1 base to trimming and J lost 3 bases, with 3 bases between them. Germline-derived CDR1 and CDR2 are PRHDT and FYEKMQ (reference sequence). The length of the CDR3 is 12 residues. The CDR3 DNA follows: TGTGCCAGCAGCTTAGCGGACTATGGCTACACCTTC. Protein: CASSLADYGYTF.

This clone was seen only once. This chain connects TRBV2 to TRBJ1-1, with D unresolved. V dropped 10 bases and J dropped 0 bases, with 12 bases sitting between them. In germline, CDR1 is SNHLY, CDR2 FYNNEI. The CDR3 has 13 residues. CDR3 DNA sequence: TGTGCCACCCATTACCAGATGAACACTGAAGCTTTCTTT. Amino acids: CATHYQMNTEAFF.

The CDR3 nucleotides are TGCGCCAGCAGCTTAGCGGGGGACTATGGCTACACCTTC. Its translation is CASSLAGDYGYTF. The V call is TRBV5-1, the J call TRBJ1-2; maybe TRBD1 (5 bases). Germline V gene lookup returns CDR1 SGHRS and CDR2 YFSETQ. V lost 2 bases and J 3 bases, leaving 8 bases between the germline ends. The CDR3 runs to 13 residues.

V and J are TRBV19 and TRBJ2-1; perhaps TRBD1 as D (6 bases). The CDR3 has 12 residues. V was trimmed by 5 bases and J by 10 bases, leaving 12 bases between them. Germline lookup yields CDR1 LNHDA and CDR2 SQIVND (reference sequence). The CDR3 coding sequence is TGTGCCAGTAGTCCAGGGGTTGACGAGCAGTTCTTC. Its protein is CASSPGVDEQFF.

The sample holds one count of this clone. V is TRBV21-1 and J is TRBJ1-4; the table assigns TRBD1, which was not confirmed against the DNA. TRBV21-1 is described as a pseudogene. The CDR3 covers 17 residues. This CDR3 is CASSKFRWGLFGEKLFF. The DNA of the CDR3 is TGTGCCAGCAGCAAATTCAGGTGGGGGCTATTCGGTGAAAAACTGTTTTTT.

V is TRBV27 and J is TRBJ2-7, with TRBD2 as a possible D gene (5 bases). This CDR3 comprises 15 residues. Germline loops: CDR1 MNHEY, CDR2 SMNVEV (reference sequence). Trimming left V 5 bases short and J 2 bases short, with 16 bases between. CDR3 protein: CASSRIGGSTYEQYF. CDR3 in DNA: TGTGCCAGCAGTCGTATCGGCGGGTCCACCTACGAGCAGTACTTC.

The gene calls are TRBV5-4 and TRBJ1-1; unclear D gene. Germline V gene sequence: CDR1 SGHNT, CDR2 YYREEE (reference sequence). The CDR3 covers 12 residues. V lost 0 bases and J 7 bases, leaving 7 bases between the germline ends. The CDR3 bases are TGTGCCAGCAGCTTGGGACTTCGTGAAGCTTTCTTT. Its translation: CASSLGLREAFF.

The V call is TRBV18, the J call TRBJ2-3, with 10 bases matching TRBD2. The trim removed 5 bases at V and 0 bases at J, leaving 5 bases unmatched. Germline CDR1 is KGHSH and CDR2 is LQKENI. The CDR3 totals 16 residues. The CDR3 bases are TGTGCCAGCTCATCGAGGACTAGCGGAAGCACAGATACGCAGTATTTT. Translating gives CASSSRTSGSTDTQYF.

This chain uses TRBV5-4 with TRBJ2-1, with 11 nucleotides matching TRBD2. The CDR3 consists of 16 residues. The trim removed 4 bases at V and 7 bases at J, leaving 10 bases unmatched. Germline values: CDR1 SGHNT, CDR2 YYREEE (reference sequence). CDR3 protein: CASSRGVAGGGNEQFF. The DNA for the CDR3 is TGTGCCAGCAGCCGCGGGGTAGCGGGAGGGGGAAATGAGCAGTTCTTC.

A single count supports this clone. This chain joins TRBV28 and TRBJ1-1; the D is unclear. V was shortened by 5 bases and J by 11 bases, with 21 bases between the two germline ends. Germline assignment: CDR1 MDHEN and CDR2 SYDVKM. CDR3 size: 14 residues. The chain's CDR3 is CASSQLLGPEGAFF. The CDR3 nucleotides are TGTGCCAGCAGTCAACTACTAGGACCAGAGGGCGCTTTCTTT.